One and the same sample provided the 27 T cell receptor beta chains below, sequenced in a study of blood T cell repertoires in COVID-19. Method: immunoSEQ multiplex PCR; TCRdb's copy keeps in-frame clones and lacks some. The profile shows 150,000 to 200,000 clones, approximately 86% of them singletons. The sequenced sample was peripheral blood. Receptors were obtained from a woman between 40 and 50 years old with COVID-19, enrolled during active disease.

The rearrangement uses TRBV28 and TRBJ1-1; 7 positions match TRBD1. V trimming: 6 bases; J trimming: 1 base; junction bases outside the gene matches: 8. This CDR3 has 15 residues. Germline loops: CDR1 MDHEN, CDR2 SYDVKM. The chain's CDR3 is CASRSHNRGNTEAFF. The CDR3 coding sequence is TGTGCCAGCAGATCACACAACAGGGGGAACACTGAAGCTTTCTTT.

This clone was detected only a few times. The chain joins TRBV3-1 (or the pseudogene TRBV3-2) to TRBJ1-2; perhaps TRBD1 as D (5 bases). The CDR3 runs to 14 residues. Trimming removed 0 bases from V and 4 bases from J, with 9 bases in between. Germline V gene lookup returns CDR1 LGHDT and CDR2 YNNKEL (reference sequence). This CDR3 reads CASSQDTGIYGYTF. CDR3 nucleotides: TGTGCCAGCAGCCAAGATACAGGAATCTATGGCTACACCTTC.

The chain joins TRBV29-1 to TRBJ1-2; 8 nucleotides agree with TRBD1. V trimming: 3 bases; J trimming: 5 bases; junction bases outside the gene matches: 11. The CDR3 contains 15 residues. Germline values: CDR1 SQVTM, CDR2 ANQGSEA. CDR3 protein: CSVEGKDRATYGYTF. CDR3 DNA sequence: TGCAGCGTTGAGGGAAAGGACAGGGCCACGTATGGCTACACCTTC.

Points on this clone: It may be a read error: a sequence one base away is much more abundant. V and J are TRBV2 and TRBJ2-7, with 7 nucleotides matching TRBD1. The CDR3 totals 13 residues. In germline, CDR1 is SNHLY, CDR2 FYNNEI. With 5 bases clipped from V and 0 bases from J, the junction kept 1 base outside the gene matches. The CDR3 spells CASSWDSSYEQYF. CDR3 coding DNA: TGTGCCAGCAGTTGGGACAGCTCCTACGAGCAGTACTTC. Using reference TRBV2 and TRBJ2-7 for the parts outside the CDR3, the full variable domain is EPEVTQTPSHQVTQMGQEVILRCVPISNHLYFYWYRQILGQKVEFLVSFYNNEISEKSEIFDDQFSVERPDGSNFTLKIRSTKLEDSAMYFCASSWDSSYEQYFGPGTRLTVT.

The chain joins TRBV3-1 (or the pseudogene TRBV3-2) to TRBJ2-1, with TRBD2 matching 16 bases. The germline CDR1 and CDR2 sequences are LGHDT and YNNKEL (reference sequence). CDR3 length: 16 residues. The ends lost 5 bases at V and 8 bases at J; junction bases unmatched: 6. The CDR3 nucleotides read TGTGCCAGCAGCAATCCGGGACTAGCGGGGGGGCATGAGCAGTTCTTC. Residues: CASSNPGLAGGHEQFF.

The CDR3 DNA reads as TGCGCCAGCAGCCACGGCACAGGGGCGGCTCAGCCCCAGCATTTT. This sequence encodes CASSHGTGAAQPQHF. This chain joins TRBV4-1 and TRBJ1-5; TRBD1 aligns across 7 bases. The CDR3 runs to 15 residues. CDR1 is MGHRA and CDR2 is YSYEKL in the germline V gene. V shed 3 bases and J 6 bases; nucleotides not matched to a gene: 8.

This clone occurred a few times. The rearrangement joins TRBV14 to TRBJ2-1, with 9 bases identical to TRBD2. Germline CDR1 reads SGHDN; CDR2 reads FVKESK. The J segment lost 10 bases and the V segment lost 0 bases, leaving 16 bases of the junction unmatched. This CDR3 comprises 18 residues. The CDR3 here is CASSQELGSLAGPAEQFF. The CDR3 bases are TGTGCCAGCAGCCAAGAATTGGGGAGTCTAGCGGGACCGGCAGAGCAGTTCTTC.

J is TRBJ1-5 and V is TRBV28, with unresolved D. From germline, CDR1 is MDHEN and CDR2 SYDVKM. Trimming pared 4 bases from V and 5 bases from J, leaving 12 bases between. CDR3 length: 14 amino acids. This CDR3 reads CASSSGGHHQPQHF. In DNA form, the CDR3 reads TGTGCCAGCAGTTCCGGAGGGCACCATCAGCCCCAGCATTTT. Full variable domain (remainder filled in from reference TRBV28 and TRBJ1-5): DVKVTQSSRYLVKRTGEKVFLECVQDMDHENMFWYRQDPGLGLRLIYFSYDVKMKEKGDIPEGYSVSREKKERFSLILESASTNQTSMYLCASSSGGHHQPQHFGDGTRLSIL.

V is TRBV7-6 and J is TRBJ2-1, with D uncertain. Per germline, CDR1 SGHVS and CDR2 FNYEAQ. The V and J ends lost 4 bases and 7 bases respectively, with 20 bases between them. This CDR3 comprises 16 residues. The CDR3 DNA is TGTGCCAGCAGCTCGACCCGCGACACCCTTCAAAATGAGCAGTTCTTC. Its translation is CASSSTRDTLQNEQFF.

V gene TRBV3-1 (or the pseudogene TRBV3-2) combines with J gene TRBJ1-2; 10 bases agree with TRBD1. The CDR3 covers 16 residues. Germline V gene sequence: CDR1 LGHDT, CDR2 YNNKEL (reference sequence). Trimming took 1 base from V and 8 from J; bases not matched to a gene: 10. The CDR3 sequence is CASSQAFRDRGQGYTF. The CDR3 DNA follows: TGTGCCAGCAGCCAAGCGTTCCGAGACAGGGGGCAAGGCTACACCTTC.

The chain is built from TRBV3-1 (or the pseudogene TRBV3-2) and TRBJ2-1; 10 bases match TRBD2. The CDR3 loop spans 14 amino acids. Germline V gene data show CDR1 as LGHDT and CDR2 as YNNKEL (reference sequence). The trim removed 1 base at V and 12 bases at J, leaving 6 bases unmatched. Here the CDR3 DNA reads TGTGCCAGCAGCCAAGCTCCCCCTAGCGGGAGGCAGTTCTTC. Its translation: CASSQAPPSGRQFF.

The gene calls are TRBV5-6 and TRBJ1-4, with 12 bases matching TRBD1. The germline CDR1 and CDR2 sequences are SGHDT and YYEEEE. The CDR3 has 17 residues. V trimming: 4 bases; J trimming: 5 bases; junction bases outside the gene matches: 9. The DNA of the CDR3 is TGTGCCAGCAGCCCCTCCGGGACAGGGGGCCTAAATGAAAAACTGTTTTTT. Amino acids: CASSPSGTGGLNEKLFF.

This chain joins TRBV7-8 and TRBJ2-3; 11 bases match TRBD2. Germline trimming cut 3 bases from V and 2 bases from J; bases unmatched to any gene: 7. This CDR3 is 17 amino acids long. The germline CDR1 and CDR2 sequences are SGHVS and FQNEAQ. The CDR3 coding sequence is TGTGCCAGCAGCTTCCTTAGCGGGAGGGCCCTCACAGATACGCAGTATTTT. Its protein is CASSFLSGRALTDTQYF.

The chain recombines TRBV3-1 (or the pseudogene TRBV3-2) with TRBJ2-1, with TRBD2 matching 10 bases. Per the germline V gene, CDR1 is LGHDT and CDR2 is YNNKEL (reference sequence). The CDR3 consists of 14 residues. With 1 base clipped from V and 13 bases from J, the junction kept 7 bases outside the gene matches. DNA for the CDR3: TGTGCCAGCAGCCAAGGGGTAGCGGGAGGAATCCAGTTCTTC. Amino acid sequence: CASSQGVAGGIQFF.

The chain recombines TRBV27 with TRBJ2-1; 8 nucleotides match TRBD2. The junction had 7 bases not matched to a gene; V was cut back by 6 bases and J by 6 bases. This CDR3 has 14 amino acids. Germline assignment: CDR1 MNHEY and CDR2 SMNVEV (reference sequence). CDR3: CASSRAGVLNEQFF. The CDR3 DNA sequence: TGTGCCAGCAGCCGAGCGGGAGTTCTCAATGAGCAGTTCTTC.

The chain uses TRBV30 and TRBJ2-3; perhaps TRBD2 as D (5 bases). The length of the CDR3 is 13 residues. V lost 7 bases, J lost 8 bases, and 19 bases lay in between. Looked up from germline, CDR1 is GTSNPN and CDR2 is SVGIG (reference sequence). The CDR3 here is CASLEVREVTQYF. CDR3 nucleotides: TGTGCCTCTCTGGAGGTCCGAGAGGTTACGCAGTATTTT.

The rearrangement uses TRBV2 and TRBJ1-4, with 7 positions matching TRBD1. V lost 7 bases and J lost 0; bases outside the gene matches: 5. Germline CDR1 reads SNHLY; CDR2 reads FYNNEI. The CDR3 sequence is 15 residues long. CDR3: CASKWGTATNEKLFF. The DNA for the CDR3 is TGTGCCAGCAAATGGGGGACAGCAACTAATGAAAAACTGTTTTTT.

This clone showed up just a few times. The chain is built from TRBV9 and TRBJ2-7; 7 positions match TRBD2. Germline V CDR1 and CDR2: SGDLS, YYNGEE. With V trimmed by 0 bases and J by 6 bases, 9 bases remained unmatched. This CDR3 has 15 amino acids. The CDR3: CASSVGETSPGEQYF. The CDR3 bases are TGTGCCAGCAGCGTAGGTGAGACTAGCCCAGGCGAGCAGTACTTC. The full variable domain, with the rest looked up from reference TRBV9 and TRBJ2-7, is DSGVTQTPKHLITATGQRVTLRCSPRSGDLSVYWYQQSLDQGLQFLIQYYNGEERAKGNILERFSAQQFPDLHSELNLSSLELGDSALYFCASSVGETSPGEQYFGPGTRLTVT.

V is TRBV2 and J is TRBJ2-2; unclear D gene. The CDR3 loop spans 13 amino acids. V was clipped by 4 bases and J by 4 bases, with 7 bases between them. Germline V gene lookup returns CDR1 SNHLY and CDR2 FYNNEI. Written as DNA, the CDR3 is TGTGCCAGCAGTGTAATTCCCACCGGGGAGCTGTTTTTT. Amino acids: CASSVIPTGELFF.

This chain joins TRBV2 and TRBJ1-1; D not certain. V was shortened by 8 bases and J by 1 base, with 17 bases between the two germline ends. The CDR3 totals 15 residues. Germline V lookup: CDR1 SNHLY, CDR2 FYNNEI. CDR3 region: CASLPERERNTEAFF. In DNA form, the CDR3 reads TGTGCCAGCTTACCGGAGCGGGAAAGGAACACTGAAGCTTTCTTT.

J is TRBJ2-1 and V is TRBV7-8; 9 bases align to TRBD1. J was trimmed by 5 bases and V by 4 bases; bases with no gene match: 6. The CDR3 loop spans 15 amino acids. Per germline, CDR1 SGHVS and CDR2 FQNEAQ. Here the CDR3 DNA reads TGTGCCAGCAGCTCCGGGACAGGGTATCACAATGAGCAGTTCTTC. Protein product: CASSSGTGYHNEQFF.

Note on this clone: Other DNA variants within this sample encode the same CDR3. J is TRBJ1-5 and V is TRBV3-1 (or the pseudogene TRBV3-2), with a possible D match to TRBD1 (5 bases). Germline V CDR1 and CDR2: LGHDT, YNNKEL (reference sequence). The V end lost 1 base, the J end lost 0 bases, and 7 bases lay between the germline ends. The CDR3 loop spans 15 amino acids. For the CDR3, the DNA is TGTGCCAGCAGCCAAGGGGGGGGTAGCAATCAGCCCCAGCATTTT. Protein: CASSQGGGSNQPQHF.

The rearrangement uses TRBV5-4 and TRBJ1-1; possible D gene TRBD1, 6 bases. CDR1 is SGHNT and CDR2 is YYREEE in the germline V gene (reference sequence). Between the trimmed V and J ends, which lost 7 bases and 1 base, there was a span of 11 bases. The CDR3 spans 13 residues. The chain's CDR3 is CASRTDPNTEAFF. CDR3 nucleotides: TGTGCCAGCCGGACAGACCCGAACACTGAAGCTTTCTTT.

This rearrangement joins TRBV2 to TRBJ2-3, with 10 bases matching TRBD2. Germline V gives CDR1 SNHLY, CDR2 FYNNEI. The CDR3 has 15 amino acids. V shed 4 bases, J shed 5 bases, and the junction held 6 bases outside the gene matches. The DNA of the CDR3 is TGTGCCAGCAGTGGGTCTAGCGGGGGACAAGATACGCAGTATTTT. This encodes CASSGSSGGQDTQYF.

V usage is TRBV29-1 and J usage is TRBJ2-2; 14 bases agree with TRBD2. This CDR3 has 15 residues. Germline CDR1 is SQVTM and CDR2 is ANQGSEA. J was trimmed by 4 bases and V by 7 bases; bases with no gene match: 5. The CDR3 coding sequence is TGCAGCGCTAGAGGGACTAGCGGGAGCACCGGGGAGCTGTTTTTT. It is translated as CSARGTSGSTGELFF.

This clone has only one observation. CDR3 bases: TGTGCCAGCAGTTTGATGGAGGGTCCGGGGACCCAGTACTTC. Translating it yields CASSLMEGPGTQYF. V usage is TRBV28 and J usage is TRBJ2-5; a weak D match, TRBD2 (6 bases). V lost 3 bases and J 7 bases, leaving 15 bases between the germline ends. The CDR3 has 14 amino acids. Germline values: CDR1 MDHEN, CDR2 SYDVKM.

The chain links TRBV6-5 to TRBJ1-3; D unresolved. Germline V gene data show CDR1 as MNHEY and CDR2 as SVGAGI. The CDR3 has 14 amino acids. Trimming took off 6 bases at V and 1 base at J, with 10 bases between the two ends. CDR3 sequence reads: CASSLRGSGNTIYF. The CDR3 DNA reads as TGTGCCAGCAGCCTCCGAGGGTCTGGAAACACCATATATTTT.